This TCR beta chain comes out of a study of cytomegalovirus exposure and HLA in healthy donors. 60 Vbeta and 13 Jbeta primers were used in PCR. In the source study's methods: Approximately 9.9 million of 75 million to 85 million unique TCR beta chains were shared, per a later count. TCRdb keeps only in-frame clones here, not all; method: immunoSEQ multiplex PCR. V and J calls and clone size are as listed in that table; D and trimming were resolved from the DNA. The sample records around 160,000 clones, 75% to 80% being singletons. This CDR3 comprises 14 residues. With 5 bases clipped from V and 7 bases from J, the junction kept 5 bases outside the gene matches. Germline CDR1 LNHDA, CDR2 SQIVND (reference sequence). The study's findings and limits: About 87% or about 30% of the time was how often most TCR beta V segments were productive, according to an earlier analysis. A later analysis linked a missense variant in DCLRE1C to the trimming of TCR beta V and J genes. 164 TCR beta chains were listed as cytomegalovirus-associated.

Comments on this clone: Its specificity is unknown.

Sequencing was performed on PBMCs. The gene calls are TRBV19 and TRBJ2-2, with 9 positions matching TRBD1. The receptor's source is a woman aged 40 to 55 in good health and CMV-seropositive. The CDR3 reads CASSLDRGNGELFF. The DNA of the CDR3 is TGTGCCAGTAGTCTCGACAGGGGGAACGGGGAGCTGTTTTTT.